What follows are 10 T cell receptor beta chains derived from one specimen sequenced in a study of blood T cell repertoires in COVID-19. TCRdb keeps only in-frame clones here, not all; method: immunoSEQ multiplex PCR. The sample lists under 150,000 clones, around 87% occurring once. The sequenced sample was PBMCs or T cells enriched from blood (not recorded which). The receptors here all came from a woman aged 30 to 39 with acute COVID-19.

V and J are TRBV29-1 and TRBJ1-3, with 7 bases that match TRBD1. The CDR3 loop spans 13 amino acids. The V and J ends lost 4 bases and 4 bases, in that order; junction bases with no gene match: 4. CDR1 is SQVTM and CDR2 is ANQGSEA in the germline V gene. The CDR3 spells CSVARGTGNTIYF. CDR3 coding DNA: TGCAGCGTTGCCAGGGGGACAGGAAACACCATATATTTT. Based on the CDR3 plus reference TRBV29-1 and TRBJ1-3, the full variable domain is SAVISQKPSRDICQRGTSLTIQCQVDSQVTMMFWYRQQPGQSLTLIATANQGSEATYESGFVIDKFPISRPNLTFSTLTVSNMSPEDSSIYLCSVARGTGNTIYFGEGSWLTVV.

The chain uses TRBV12-3 or TRBV12-4 and TRBJ2-4, with 9 bases aligning to TRBD1. V was clipped by 8 bases and J by 8 bases; unmatched bases: 4. CDR3 size: 12 residues. Here the CDR3 DNA reads TGTGCCAGCTCGGGACAGGGAGACATTCAGTACTTC. Its translation: CASSGQGDIQYF.

This clone has just one count. This rearrangement joins TRBV9 to TRBJ2-1; TRBD2 agrees at 10 bases. Germline V gene lookup returns CDR1 SGDLS and CDR2 YYNGEE. The CDR3 consists of 17 residues. J gave up 0 bases and V 0 bases, and 3 bases lay outside the gene matches. CDR3: CASSVGWTSGSYNEQFF. The CDR3 nucleotides read TGTGCCAGCAGCGTAGGGTGGACTAGCGGCTCCTACAATGAGCAGTTCTTC.

The gene calls are TRBV30 and TRBJ1-3; 9 bases map to TRBD1. The trim removed 4 bases at V and 2 bases at J, leaving 6 bases unmatched. Germline assignment: CDR1 GTSNPN and CDR2 SVGIG (reference sequence). The CDR3 sequence is 15 residues long. CDR3 nucleotide sequence: TGTGCCTGGACCTCCGGGACAGGGCCTGGAAACACCATATATTTT. This translates into CAWTSGTGPGNTIYF. The full variable domain, completed using reference TRBV30 and TRBJ1-3, is SQTIHQWPATLVQPVGSPLSLECTVEGTSNPNLYWYRQAAGRGLQLLFYSVGIGQISSEVPQNLSASRPQDRQFILSSKKLLLSDSGFYLCAWTSGTGPGNTIYFGEGSWLTVV.

V usage is TRBV6-5 and J usage is TRBJ2-7; D possibly corresponds to TRBD1 (6 bases). Germline V gene lookup returns CDR1 MNHEY and CDR2 SVGAGI. V was clipped by 2 bases and J by 5 bases, with 13 bases between them. The CDR3 runs 14 residues. CDR3 nucleotide sequence: TGTGCCAGCAGTTACGTGGCCAGGGGAAACGAGCAGTACTTC. Its protein product is CASSYVARGNEQYF.

The J gene is TRBJ2-1, the V gene TRBV6-4, with 7 nucleotides matching TRBD1. The ends lost 3 bases at V and 0 bases at J; junction bases unmatched: 5. Germline CDR1 and CDR2: MRHNA and SNTAGT. CDR3 length: 16 residues. The CDR3 coding sequence is TGTGCCAGCAGTGATGGGGGACAGAGCTCCTACAATGAGCAGTTCTTC. Translation: CASSDGGQSSYNEQFF.

The CDR3 spells CASSTAGRVQPQHF. CDR3 coding DNA: TGTGCCAGCAGTACTGCGGGTCGGGTTCAGCCCCAGCATTTT. The chain uses TRBV28 and TRBJ1-5; the D is unclear. CDR1 MDHEN and CDR2 SYDVKM come from the germline V gene. The CDR3 extends over 14 amino acids. The germline V and J ends were trimmed by 5 bases and 6 bases, with 14 bases remaining between them.

A word on this clone: This sample also contains other DNA sequences that code for the same CDR3. The CDR3: CASSPGQADYGYTF. The CDR3 nucleotides read TGTGCCAGCAGCCCCGGACAGGCTGACTATGGCTACACCTTC. This chain connects TRBV7-9 to TRBJ1-2; 7 bases align to TRBD1. The J segment lost 3 bases and the V segment lost 5 bases, leaving 6 bases of the junction unmatched. The CDR3 covers 14 residues. Germline V lookup: CDR1 SEHNR, CDR2 FQNEAQ (reference sequence).

This rearrangement joins TRBV4-1 to TRBJ2-7; the D is unclear. The germline V gene has CDR1 MGHRA and CDR2 YSYEKL. The CDR3 contains 15 residues. V lost 4 bases to trimming and J lost 2 bases, with 15 bases between them. The CDR3, as DNA: TGCGCCAGCAGCCTCAGACACGGCCAGACCTACGAGCAGTACTTC. It encodes CASSLRHGQTYEQYF.

This clone occurred a few times. The chain joins TRBV5-1 to TRBJ2-1, with TRBD2 matching 8 bases. CDR3 length equals 16 residues. From germline, CDR1 is SGHRS and CDR2 YFSETQ. With 1 base clipped from V and 4 bases from J, the junction kept 7 bases outside the gene matches. CDR3 protein: CASSLYGASGYNEQFF. CDR3 sequence (DNA): TGCGCCAGCAGCTTGTATGGGGCTAGCGGGTACAATGAGCAGTTCTTC. Full variable domain (remainder filled in from reference TRBV5-1 and TRBJ2-1): KAGVTQTPRYLIKTRGQQVTLSCSPISGHRSVSWYQQTPGQGLQFLFEYFSETQRNKGNFPGRFSGRQFSNSRSEMNVSTLELGDSALYLCASSLYGASGYNEQFFGPGTRLTVL.